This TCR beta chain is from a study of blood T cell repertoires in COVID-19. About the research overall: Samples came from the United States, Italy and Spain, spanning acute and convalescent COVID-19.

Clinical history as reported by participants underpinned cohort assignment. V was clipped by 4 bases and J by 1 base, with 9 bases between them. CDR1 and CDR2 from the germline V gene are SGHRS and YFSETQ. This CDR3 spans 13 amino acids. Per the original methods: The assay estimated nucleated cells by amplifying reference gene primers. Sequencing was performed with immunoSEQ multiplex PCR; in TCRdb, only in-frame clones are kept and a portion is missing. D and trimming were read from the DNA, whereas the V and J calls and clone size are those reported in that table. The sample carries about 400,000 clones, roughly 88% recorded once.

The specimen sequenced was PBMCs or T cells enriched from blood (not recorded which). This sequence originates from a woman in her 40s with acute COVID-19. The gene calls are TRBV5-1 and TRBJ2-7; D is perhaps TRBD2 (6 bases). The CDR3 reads CASSVGGSYEQYF. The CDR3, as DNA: TGCGCCAGCAGCGTCGGGGGTTCCTACGAGCAGTACTTC.